Below, 26 T cell receptor beta chains from the same sample are listed, as sequenced in a study of beta chain features in type 1 diabetes. The authors reverse transcribed all of the isolated RNA, so sequencing captured expressed TCRB transcripts. Repertoires were generated with immunoSEQ multiplex PCR, while TCRdb's copy carries only in-frame clones and drops some. The repertoire consists of 120,000 to 150,000 clones, with more than 9% occurring once and the leading ten covering under 1.5%. Sequencing was performed on naive CD4+ T cells from blood. The receptors shown here come from a man aged 18 to 35 in good health.

This clone appeared a few times. This chain connects TRBV10-1 to TRBJ2-1, with D unresolved. The CDR3 runs to 14 residues. Per the germline V gene, CDR1 is WNHNN and CDR2 is SYGVQD (reference sequence). V shed 3 bases and J shed 7 bases, with 13 bases lying between them. The DNA for the CDR3 is TGCGCCAGCAGTGAATATCGGGTCGGTAATGAGCAGTTCTTC. Its protein is CASSEYRVGNEQFF.

The chain has TRBV7-2 and TRBJ1-2; TRBD1 agrees at 7 bases. Germline V gene data show CDR1 as SGHTA and CDR2 as FQGNSA. The ends lost 5 bases at V and 8 bases at J; junction bases unmatched: 5. This CDR3 spans 12 amino acids. Here the CDR3 reads CASSAQGQGYTF. CDR3 nucleotide sequence: TGTGCCAGCAGCGCACAGGGGCAGGGCTACACCTTC.

The J gene is TRBJ1-5, the V gene TRBV19; D is unclear. The CDR3 runs 16 residues. Germline CDR1 and CDR2: LNHDA and SQIVND (reference sequence). V lost 1 base and J lost 2, with 12 bases in between. CDR3 protein: CASSIVGGSGNQPQHF. The CDR3 DNA is TGTGCCAGTAGTATAGTGGGAGGGTCCGGCAATCAGCCCCAGCATTTT.

V usage is TRBV7-9 and J usage is TRBJ1-6; 11 bases are shared with TRBD1. Germline V lookup: CDR1 SEHNR, CDR2 FQNEAQ (reference sequence). V was clipped by 1 base and J by 3 bases; unmatched bases: 8. The CDR3 has 19 residues. The DNA of the CDR3 is TGTGCCAGCAGCTTAGGGACAGGGGGCGGTTCGAGCTATAATTCACCCCTCCACTTT. This encodes CASSLGTGGGSSYNSPLHF.

Here the CDR3 DNA reads TGCGCCAGCAGCCAAGGTTACAGGGGAGACACAGATACGCAGTATTTT. It codes for CASSQGYRGDTDTQYF. The chain employs TRBV4-3 and TRBJ2-3, with 7 bases fitting TRBD1. V dropped 1 base and J dropped 2; count of bases not matched to a gene: 6. This CDR3 is 16 amino acids long. Per germline, CDR1 LGHNA and CDR2 YSLEER.

In its sample, this clone was seen a few times. J is TRBJ1-5 and V is TRBV7-2; 7 nucleotides match TRBD1. The V and J ends lost 4 bases and 5 bases, in that order; junction bases with no gene match: 8. Germline CDR1 and CDR2: SGHTA and FQGNSA. The length of the CDR3 is 15 residues. The DNA for the CDR3 is TGTGCCAGCAGCTCCTCCGGGACAGATTATCAGCCCCAGCATTTT. Translation: CASSSSGTDYQPQHF.

This clone was counted between two and nine times. The rearrangement joins TRBV9 to TRBJ2-3, with D hard to call. V lost 3 bases to trimming and J lost 3 bases, with 5 bases between them. There are 12 residues in the CDR3. Germline CDR1 reads SGDLS; CDR2 reads YYNGEE. The CDR3 DNA reads as TGTGCCAGCAGCGCTCTGACAGATACGCAGTATTTT. It codes for CASSALTDTQYF.

This chain joins TRBV11-2 and TRBJ1-3, with 8 bases aligning to TRBD1. V shed 5 bases, J shed 4 bases, and the junction held 13 bases outside the gene matches. CDR1 SGHAT and CDR2 FQNNGV come from the germline V gene. The CDR3 spans 17 residues. DNA for the CDR3: TGTGCCAGCAGCCCTATAGGACAGGGCAGTTCCGGAAACACCATATATTTT. As protein: CASSPIGQGSSGNTIYF.

The CDR3 region is CAISPMGQGAPDSPLHF. DNA for the CDR3: TGTGCCATCAGTCCTATGGGACAGGGGGCGCCGGATTCACCCCTCCACTTT. The chain links TRBV10-3 to TRBJ1-6, with TRBD1 matching 12 bases. The germline gives CDR1 ENHRY, CDR2 SYGVKD. The V gene end was trimmed by 5 bases and the J gene end by 8 bases; junction bases not matched to a gene: 10. The CDR3 is 17 amino acids.

This clone turned up a few times. This chain uses TRBV5-4 with TRBJ2-5; unclear D gene. CDR3 length: 13 amino acids. Deletions cut 0 bases from V and 6 bases from J, with 9 bases between. Looked up from germline, CDR1 is SGHNT and CDR2 is YYREEE (reference sequence). The CDR3 sequence is CASSLVSGKTQYF. The CDR3 region has the DNA TGTGCCAGCAGCTTGGTGTCAGGAAAGACCCAGTACTTC.

The genes are TRBV10-3 and TRBJ2-2; a weak D match, TRBD2 (6 bases). Trimming left V 7 bases short and J 4 bases short, with 13 bases between. The CDR3 is 14 residues long. The germline V gene encodes CDR1 ENHRY and CDR2 SYGVKD. Here the CDR3 reads CAINPTSSTGELFF. The CDR3 nucleotides read TGTGCCATCAACCCGACTAGTAGCACCGGGGAGCTGTTTTTT.

J is TRBJ1-6 and V is TRBV6-1, with 8 nucleotides matching TRBD1. The CDR3 loop spans 14 amino acids. The trim removed 4 bases at V and 7 bases at J, leaving 3 bases unmatched. Germline CDR1 is MNHNS and CDR2 is SASEGT. The CDR3 sequence: CASSGSGGNSPLHF. CDR3 coding DNA: TGTGCCAGCAGTGGTTCAGGGGGCAATTCACCCCTCCACTTT.

This chain links TRBV11-2 with TRBJ1-4; D is unclear. Trimming stripped 3 bases from V and 0 bases from J, with 8 bases between. The V gene's germline CDR1 is SGHAT and CDR2 FQNNGV. This CDR3 is 15 amino acids long. The CDR3 DNA reads TGTGCCAGCAGCTTTGATAGAACAACTAATGAAAAACTGTTTTTT. Protein product: CASSFDRTTNEKLFF.

The chain employs TRBV27 and TRBJ2-7, with 7 bases fitting TRBD1. The length of the CDR3 is 15 residues. Trimming removed 2 bases from V and 2 bases from J; junction bases left unmatched: 6. The germline V gene has CDR1 MNHEY and CDR2 SMNVEV (reference sequence). The CDR3 coding sequence is TGTGCCAGCAGTTTAGGGGGCCAGGGGGCCTACGAGCAGTACTTC. This sequence encodes CASSLGGQGAYEQYF.

This clone was counted a few times. The rearrangement links TRBV29-1 to TRBJ2-1, with a weak D call TRBD1 (6 bases). The CDR3 is 15 residues long. V gave up 7 bases and J gave up 0 bases, with 16 bases separating them. Germline values: CDR1 SQVTM, CDR2 ANQGSEA. The CDR3 nucleotides read TGCAGCGCGGCACAGGGCAAAGGCTCCTACAATGAGCAGTTCTTC. This gives the protein CSAAQGKGSYNEQFF.

This clone has only a few counts. DNA of the CDR3: TGTGCCAGTAGTTCCCGAGGAGTGGCAGATACGCAGTATTTT. As protein: CASSSRGVADTQYF. The rearrangement joins TRBV19 to TRBJ2-3; no firm D call. V lost 5 bases, J lost 4 bases, and 13 bases lay in between. Looked up from germline, CDR1 is LNHDA and CDR2 is SQIVND (reference sequence). CDR3 size: 14 residues.

This chain uses TRBV7-2 with TRBJ1-2; perhaps TRBD1 as D (6 bases). Germline assignment: CDR1 SGHTA and CDR2 FQGNSA. CDR3 size: 16 residues. Trimming removed 1 base from V and 7 bases from J, with 19 bases in between. CDR3 sequence reads: CASSLVGGGREGGYTF. The CDR3 region has the DNA TGTGCCAGCAGCTTAGTAGGGGGGGGAAGGGAGGGTGGCTACACCTTC.

This clone was found a few times. The chain uses TRBV7-6 and TRBJ1-1; D is undetermined. Germline CDR1 is SGHVS and CDR2 is FNYEAQ. The length of the CDR3 is 15 residues. The germline V and J ends were trimmed by 5 bases and 3 bases, with 16 bases remaining between them. CDR3 loop: CASSRPVSGDTEAFF. The CDR3 nucleotides read TGTGCCAGCAGCCGCCCGGTTTCTGGTGACACTGAAGCTTTCTTT.

This clone has just a few counts. This chain uses TRBV11-2 with TRBJ1-2; TRBD1 matches 9 bases. Germline V gene sequence: CDR1 SGHAT, CDR2 FQNNGV. Germline trimming cut 4 bases from V and 4 bases from J; bases unmatched to any gene: 7. The CDR3 is made up of 15 amino acids. As DNA, the CDR3 is TGTGCCAGCAGCTACGGGACAGGGCCAACCTATGGCTACACCTTC. It yields the protein CASSYGTGPTYGYTF. The full variable domain, with the rest looked up from reference TRBV11-2 and TRBJ1-2, is EAGVAQSPRYKIIEKRQSVAFWCNPISGHATLYWYQQILGQGPKLLIQFQNNGVVDDSQLPKDRFSAERLKGVDSTLKIQPAKLEDSAVYLCASSYGTGPTYGYTFGSGTRLTVV.

This clone was observed a few times. V gene TRBV7-2 combines with J gene TRBJ2-5, with 8 bases that match TRBD1. The V gene end was trimmed by 2 bases and the J gene end by 4 bases; junction bases not matched to a gene: 9. CDR1 is SGHTA, CDR2 FQGNSA, per germline. CDR3 length: 16 amino acids. The CDR3 protein is CASSLNGQGTGETQYF. DNA of the CDR3: TGTGCCAGCAGCTTAAACGGACAGGGAACGGGAGAGACCCAGTACTTC.

This clone was counted ten times or more. V usage is TRBV18 and J usage is TRBJ2-1, with 11 bases identical to TRBD1. With V trimmed by 3 bases and J by 7 bases, 2 bases remained unmatched. Germline CDR1 is KGHSH and CDR2 is LQKENI. This CDR3 spans 14 amino acids. The CDR3: CASSPGQGANEQFF. The CDR3 bases are TGTGCCAGCTCACCTGGACAGGGGGCGAATGAGCAGTTCTTC.

This clone was seen repeatedly, ten times or more. V and J are TRBV9 and TRBJ1-6; 8 nucleotides line up with TRBD1. Germline assignment: CDR1 SGDLS and CDR2 YYNGEE. The length of the CDR3 is 15 residues. With V trimmed by 3 bases and J by 7 bases, 6 bases remained unmatched. The CDR3 nucleotides read TGTGCCAGCAGCGCAGTGACAGGGGTGAATTCACCCCTCCACTTT. It translates to CASSAVTGVNSPLHF.

There are a few counts of this clone. This chain uses TRBV7-3 with TRBJ2-1; TRBD1 might be the D (6 bases). The CDR3 is 14 residues long. Germline V gene data show CDR1 as SGHTA and CDR2 as FQGTGA. V was cut by 5 bases and J by 8 bases, with 16 bases left in between. For the CDR3, the DNA is TGTGCCAGCAGCCCCGCCCTACAGGGCTATGAGCAGTTCTTC. As protein: CASSPALQGYEQFF.

The table lists this clone with many counts. The chain links TRBV14 to TRBJ2-1; 13 nucleotides match TRBD2. V lost 6 bases, J lost 5 bases, and 4 bases stayed unmatched. Germline CDR1 SGHDN, CDR2 FVKESK. This CDR3 comprises 15 residues. The chain's CDR3 is CASSRTSGGNNEQFF. The CDR3 DNA sequence: TGTGCCAGCAGTCGGACTAGCGGGGGAAACAATGAGCAGTTCTTC.

The V gene is TRBV18, the J gene TRBJ1-1; D remains unclear. CDR3 length equals 15 residues. V shed 1 base and J shed 2 bases, with 11 bases lying between them. Per the germline V gene, CDR1 is KGHSH and CDR2 is LQKENI. For the CDR3, the DNA is TGTGCCAGCTCACCACTGAGAGACATAAACACTGAAGCTTTCTTT. This gives the protein CASSPLRDINTEAFF.

The chain employs TRBV4-1 and TRBJ2-1; the match to TRBD1 covers 8 bases. Germline CDR1 is MGHRA and CDR2 is YSYEKL. V was pared by 0 bases and J by 4 bases, with 5 bases of the junction left unmatched. The CDR3 totals 16 residues. CDR3: CASSQDRTGHYNEQFF. DNA for the CDR3: TGCGCCAGCAGCCAAGATCGGACAGGGCATTACAATGAGCAGTTCTTC.